Shown below are 28 T cell receptor beta chains from a single sample sequenced in a study of tumor-infiltrating lymphocytes in primary liver carcinoma. Synthesis of TCR beta cDNA was carried out from approximately 500 ng total RNA with a constant-region primer. Slightly modified ARM-PCR, run as three nested multiplex PCR rounds, produced the TCR beta libraries. TRBV1-TRBV30 forward primers paired with a C-beta reverse primer were used in the first two PCR rounds, which ran approximately 10 cycles each. One entry per CDR3 protein, called by TCRdb with MiXCR from the multiplex PCR reads. Of fewer than 350,000 distinct CDR3 sequences in the sample, roughly 61% were seen once. Germline DNA was also extracted, and blood RNA was taken from unsorted whole blood. The sequenced material came from peripheral blood. The receptors derive from a man in his forties with primary liver carcinoma and hepatitis B virus infection.

About this clonotype itself: Germline is not matched at one junction end, which may reflect a read error. The chain employs TRBV4-1 and TRBJ2-7, with 10 bases that match TRBD2. The germline CDR1 and CDR2 sequences are MGHRA and YSYEKL. The CDR3 consists of 17 residues. Written as DNA, the CDR3 is TGCGCCAACAGCCAAGGGTTAGCGGGAGGCTACGGGGCCGAGCAGTACTTC. This gives the protein CANSQGLAGGYGAEQYF.

Notes on this clonotype: The junction and the germline gene differ at one end; a read error may be behind it. The chain recombines TRBV11-2 with TRBJ1-1, with 8 bases identical to TRBD1. Per the germline V gene, CDR1 is SGHAT and CDR2 is FQNNGV. The CDR3 has 16 residues. The CDR3 here is CTSILAYRGAGTEAFF. DNA of the CDR3: TGTACCAGCATCTTAGCCTACAGGGGGGCGGGAACTGAAGCTTTCTTT.

The chain carries TRBV28 and TRBJ2-1, with D uncertain. The CDR3 runs to 14 residues. V lost 7 bases to trimming and J lost 4 bases, with 14 bases between them. Germline V gives CDR1 MDHEN, CDR2 SYDVKM. The CDR3 nucleotides read TGTGCCAGCACCCTAGGTGCAGAGTACAATGAGCAGTTCTTC. Its protein product is CASTLGAEYNEQFF.

Note on this clonotype: The germline gene is not matched at one end of the junction; a read error may be the cause. The chain couples TRBV6-2 or TRBV6-3 to TRBJ2-2, with a tentative D call TRBD2 (6 bases). The CDR3 contains 13 residues. The V gene's germline CDR1 is MNHEY and CDR2 SVGEGT. The CDR3 reads CASSPQGGGERFF. The CDR3 region has the DNA TGTGCCAGCAGTCCGCAGGGAGGCGGGGAGCGGTTTTTT.

Ten or more counts support this clonotype. The chain recombines TRBV4-1 with TRBJ2-3; TRBD1 is a possible D gene (5 bases). V was trimmed by 5 bases and J by 3 bases, leaving 18 bases between them. The CDR3 has 16 amino acids. Germline V gives CDR1 MGHRA, CDR2 YSYEKL. The CDR3 spells CASSYNLGQDTDTQYF. DNA of the CDR3: TGCGCCAGCAGCTACAATCTAGGACAAGATACAGATACGCAGTATTTT.

As regards this clonotype: A much larger clone lies a single base off, so this may be a read error. The genes are TRBV12-3 or TRBV12-4 and TRBJ2-7, with no clear D. The CDR3 loop spans 15 amino acids. For the CDR3, the DNA is TGTGCCAACAGTTTAGCCGGCCCCTACTCCTACGAGCAGTACTTC. It is translated as CANSLAGPYSYEQYF.

The V call is TRBV13, the J call TRBJ1-3; D perhaps matches TRBD1 (6 bases). The CDR3 has 15 amino acids. V lost 2 bases, J lost 4 bases, and 12 bases lay in between. Germline CDR1 PRHDT, CDR2 FYEKMQ (reference sequence). Written as DNA, the CDR3 is TGTGCCAGCAGCTTAATGACAGGTCTCGGAAACACCATATATTTT. It codes for CASSLMTGLGNTIYF. The full variable domain, in which reference TRBV13 and TRBJ1-3 provide the parts outside the CDR3, is AAGVIQSPRHLIKEKRETATLKCYPIPRHDTVYWYQQGPGQDPQFLISFYEKMQSDKGSIPDRFSAQQFSDYHSELNMSSLELGDSALYFCASSLMTGLGNTIYFGEGSWLTVV.

On this clonotype itself: This may be a read error, as it is one base from a much larger clone. The CDR3 reads CATSDPIAGASTDSQYF. The DNA for the CDR3 is TGTGCCACCAGTGACCCAATAGCGGGGGCCAGCACAGATTCGCAGTATTTT. This sequence joins TRBV24-1 and TRBJ2-3; TRBD2 agrees at 9 bases. The germline gives CDR1 KGHDR, CDR2 SFDVKD. CDR3 size: 17 residues.

The sample holds many counts of this clonotype. The J gene is TRBJ2-1, the V gene TRBV29-1; possibly TRBD1 or TRBD2 for D (5 bases each). Trimming took off 6 bases at V and 5 bases at J, with 8 bases between the two ends. The V gene's germline CDR1 is SQVTM and CDR2 ANQGSEA. This CDR3 comprises 11 residues. The CDR3 DNA reads as TGCAGCGTCGAGGGGAACAATGAGCAGTTCTTC. Translated: CSVEGNNEQFF.

To note about this clonotype: A junction end diverges from the germline sequence, so it may reflect a read error. This sequence joins TRBV11-2 and TRBJ2-7, with D hard to call. The CDR3 runs 14 residues. Germline V gene lookup returns CDR1 SGHAT and CDR2 FQNNGV. The CDR3 spells CASSLASFRAELYF. The CDR3 nucleotides read TGTGCCAGCAGCTTAGCTTCCTTTAGGGCCGAGCTGTACTTC.

The CDR3 spells CASSPLWTGTYEQYF. The CDR3 nucleotides read TGTGCCAGCAGCCCCCTTTGGACAGGGACCTACGAGCAGTACTTC. The rearrangement uses TRBV21-1 and TRBJ2-7; the D call TRBD1 from the table was never checked on the DNA. TRBV21-1 is given as a pseudogene. CDR3 length: 15 amino acids.

This clonotype was counted once. Being one base from a much bigger clone, this may be a read error. The chain combines TRBV6-2 or TRBV6-3 with TRBJ2-2; D not certain. CDR3 length: 14 residues. Germline CDR1 and CDR2: MNHEY and SVGEGT. CDR3 sequence (DNA): TGTGCCAACAGTTACCCTGGGAACACCGGGGAGCTGTTTTTT. This sequence encodes CANSYPGNTGELFF.

A remark on this clonotype: A junction end diverges from the germline sequence, so it may reflect a read error. The gene calls are TRBV6-6 and TRBJ1-3; the D is unclear. CDR1 is MNHNY and CDR2 is SVGAGI in the germline V gene (reference sequence). This CDR3 spans 14 amino acids. The CDR3 here is CAGLKRGAGNTMYF. CDR3 sequence (DNA): TGTGCCGGTTTGAAACGGGGAGCTGGAAACACCATGTATTTT.

Only one count was recorded for this clonotype. This sequence joins TRBV28 and TRBJ2-7, with 10 bases that match TRBD2. Trimming removed 4 bases from V and 6 bases from J; junction bases left unmatched: 12. This CDR3 has 16 residues. In germline, CDR1 is MDHEN, CDR2 SYDVKM. The CDR3 DNA reads as TGTGCCAGCAGTTCCCCCATAGGGCTAGCGGGAGCCGAGCAGTACTTC. Amino acids: CASSSPIGLAGAEQYF.

As for this clonotype: A much larger clone lies one base from this, so it may be a read error. CDR3 DNA sequence: TGTGCCAGCAGCCAAAAGAGTGACCAGTTCTTC. It translates to CASSQKSDQFF. This chain uses TRBV12-3 or TRBV12-4 with TRBJ2-1; D unresolved. This CDR3 has 11 residues. The V gene lost 6 bases and the J gene lost 13 bases, with 13 bases spanning the gap.

For this clonotype: This may be a read error: a much more frequent sequence differs by one nucleotide. The gene calls are TRBV12-3 or TRBV12-4 and TRBJ2-7, with a tentative D call TRBD2 (6 bases). This CDR3 has 15 amino acids. V lost 6 bases and J 2 bases, leaving 17 bases between the germline ends. The CDR3 DNA is TGTGCCAGCAGCTTGTCCCAGGGAGGCACCTACGAGCAGTACTTC. Its translation: CASSLSQGGTYEQYF.

Notes on this clonotype: A read error is possible here, since a much larger clone lies one base away. J is TRBJ2-3 and V is TRBV4-2; perhaps TRBD2 as D (5 bases). V lost 4 bases to trimming and J lost 0 bases, with 11 bases between them. This CDR3 contains 15 residues. Germline V lookup: CDR1 LGHNA, CDR2 YNFKEQ. The CDR3 nucleotides read TGTGCCAGCAGCCGAACCGGGATTAGCACAGATACGCAGTATTTT. Encoded protein: CASSRTGISTDTQYF.

This clonotype is a singleton in its sample. This may stem from a read error, because a much larger clone lies one nucleotide away. J is TRBJ2-4 and V is TRBV5-6; D is uncertain. CDR3 length: 12 residues. V lost 6 bases to trimming and J lost 9 bases, with 13 bases between them. The germline CDR1 and CDR2 sequences are SGHDT and YYEEEE. The DNA for the CDR3 is TGTGCCAGCAACCCCCCGGCAGGCATTCAGTACTTC. Translated, it gives CASNPPAGIQYF. The complete variable domain, with remaining parts taken from reference TRBV5-6 and TRBJ2-4, reads DAGVTQSPTHLIKTRGQQVTLRCSPKSGHDTVSWYQQALGQGPQFIFQYYEEEERQRGNFPDRFSGHQFPNYSSELNVNALLLGDSALYLCASNPPAGIQYFGAGTRLSVL.

The chain carries TRBV7-3 and TRBJ2-5; tentatively, D is TRBD1 or TRBD2 (5 bases each). CDR1 SGHTA and CDR2 FQGTGA come from the germline V gene. CDR3 size: 15 residues. The germline V and J ends were trimmed by 5 bases and 5 bases, with 18 bases remaining between them. CDR3 residues: CASSRSPQWGETQYF. CDR3 coding DNA: TGTGCCAGCAGCCGAAGCCCCCAGTGGGGGGAGACCCAGTACTTC.

As to this clonotype: This could be a read error, since a much larger clone is one nucleotide away. The chain carries TRBV4-2 and TRBJ1-6; TRBD1 matches 7 bases. Germline CDR1 LGHNA, CDR2 YNFKEQ. Trimming cost V 0 bases and J 10 bases; bases outside gene matches: 6. CDR3 length equals 15 residues. The CDR3 protein is CASSQEGTAQSPLHF. CDR3 DNA sequence: TGTGCCAGCAGCCAAGAAGGGACAGCTCAATCACCCCTCCACTTT.

Concerning this clonotype: An end of the junction does not agree with germline; a read error may underlie this. This chain connects TRBV11-2 to TRBJ1-6; D unresolved. Germline loops: CDR1 SGHAT, CDR2 FQNNGV. The CDR3 sequence is 12 residues long. The CDR3 spells CASSLSESPLNF. The DNA for the CDR3 is TGTGCCAGCAGCTTATCGGAATCACCCCTCAACTTT.

The chain has TRBV6-5 and TRBJ2-1; possibly TRBD1 or TRBD2 for D (6 bases each). V was clipped by 7 bases and J by 7 bases, with 20 bases between them. Germline V lookup: CDR1 MNHEY, CDR2 SVGAGI. The CDR3 is made up of 15 amino acids. The CDR3 region is CASKRAGPGANEQFF. The DNA for the CDR3 is TGTGCCAGCAAAAGAGCGGGCCCAGGGGCGAATGAGCAGTTCTTC.

A remark on this clonotype: Just one base apart from a much larger clone, this may be a read error. V gene TRBV6-1 combines with J gene TRBJ2-4; 9 nucleotides agree with TRBD1. The CDR3 runs 19 residues. Germline V gene data show CDR1 as MNHNS and CDR2 as SASEGT. CDR3 nucleotides: TGTTCCAGCAGTGAAGATGTCGCCCACAGGGGGCTTGCCAAAAACATTCAGTACTTC. Translated, it gives CSSSEDVAHRGLAKNIQYF.

A word on this clonotype: A much larger clone sits a single nucleotide away, making a read error possible. V gene TRBV6-1 combines with J gene TRBJ2-6; possibly TRBD2 for D (5 bases). The CDR3 spans 13 residues. Looked up from germline, CDR1 is MNHNS and CDR2 is SASEGT. DNA of the CDR3: TGTGCCATTATAAGGGCCGGGGTCAACGTCCTGACTTTC. This sequence encodes CAIIRAGVNVLTF.

A note on this clonotype: An end of the junction differs from the germline gene, which may be a read error. The V gene is TRBV6-6, the J gene TRBJ1-3; TRBD1 is a possible D gene (5 bases). This CDR3 region has 17 residues. Germline loops: CDR1 MNHNY, CDR2 SVGAGI (reference sequence). Written as DNA, the CDR3 is TGTGCCTGCAGTCCCGTGGGACTCTCGATCCCTGGAAACACCATATATTTT. It encodes CACSPVGLSIPGNTIYF.

The chain couples TRBV5-1 to TRBJ2-1, with D possibly called TRBD1 or TRBD2 (5 bases each). Germline loops: CDR1 SGHRS, CDR2 YFSETQ. Trimming removed 2 bases at V and 0 bases at J, with 6 bases between. CDR3 size: 14 residues. In DNA form, the CDR3 reads TGCGCCAGCAGCTTTGGGACCTCCTACAATGAGCAGTTCTTC. The encoded protein is CASSFGTSYNEQFF.

This chain uses TRBV5-4 with TRBJ2-2; unclear D gene. V lost 2 bases and J 8 bases, leaving 13 bases between the germline ends. CDR3 size: 14 residues. Per the germline V gene, CDR1 is SGHNT and CDR2 is YYREEE (reference sequence). As DNA, the CDR3 is TGTGCCAGCAGCTTCCGGGCCAAACGGGGGGAGCTGTTTTTT. Encoded protein: CASSFRAKRGELFF.

Remarks on this clonotype: The junction departs from germline at one end; a sequencing error may be responsible. V and J are TRBV7-8 and TRBJ2-2; the match to TRBD2 covers 9 bases. Germline assignment: CDR1 SGHVS and CDR2 FQNEAQ. The CDR3 is made up of 16 amino acids. CDR3 loop: CASSLSPSGNTGEPFF. The CDR3 coding sequence is TGTGCCAGCAGCTTAAGCCCTAGCGGGAACACCGGGGAGCCGTTTTTT.